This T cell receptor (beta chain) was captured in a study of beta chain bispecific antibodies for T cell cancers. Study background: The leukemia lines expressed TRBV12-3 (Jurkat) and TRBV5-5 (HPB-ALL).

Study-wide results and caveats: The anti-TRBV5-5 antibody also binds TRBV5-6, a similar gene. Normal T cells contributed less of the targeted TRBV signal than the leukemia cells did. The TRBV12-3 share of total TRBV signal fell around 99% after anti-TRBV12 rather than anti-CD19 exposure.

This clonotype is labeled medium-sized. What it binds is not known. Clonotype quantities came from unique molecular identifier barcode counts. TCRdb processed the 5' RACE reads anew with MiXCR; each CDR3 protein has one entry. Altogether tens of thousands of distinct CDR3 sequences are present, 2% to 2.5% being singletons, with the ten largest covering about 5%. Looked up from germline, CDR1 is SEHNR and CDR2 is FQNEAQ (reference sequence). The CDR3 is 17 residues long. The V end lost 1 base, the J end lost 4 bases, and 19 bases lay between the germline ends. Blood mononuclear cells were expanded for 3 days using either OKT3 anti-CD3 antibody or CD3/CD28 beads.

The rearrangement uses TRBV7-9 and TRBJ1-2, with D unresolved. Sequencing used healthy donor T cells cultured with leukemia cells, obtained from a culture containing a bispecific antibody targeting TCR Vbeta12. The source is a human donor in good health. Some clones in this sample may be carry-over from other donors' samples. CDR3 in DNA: TGTGCCAGCAGCTTAGTCGGCTTAGCCCACTTGGGCTATGGCTACACCTTC. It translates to CASSLVGLAHLGYGYTF.